Shown below are 23 T cell receptor beta chains from a single sample sequenced in a study of T-cell reconstitution after alpha-beta-depleted transplantation in children. As it was prepared, the TCRbeta library received unique molecular identifiers. Using its own MiXCR run on the PCR reads, TCRdb lists one record per CDR3 protein. The sample yields some 150,000 distinct CDR3 sequences, roughly 8.8% seen once. The sequenced sample was PBMCs, mostly from graft donor cells, obtained 180 days after TCRalphabeta/CD19-depleted stem cell transplant. The receptors here all came from a female patient between 2 and 15 years old who had a stem cell transplant for congenital amegakaryocytic thrombocytopenia, so the T cells may come from the graft donor.

The chain joins TRBV5-1 to TRBJ2-7; a possible D gene is TRBD1 (5 bases). V lost 2 bases, J lost 2 bases, and 8 bases lay in between. This CDR3 is 13 amino acids long. Germline values: CDR1 SGHRS, CDR2 YFSETQ. The CDR3 DNA sequence: TGCGCCAGCAGCTTAAAGGGGCCCTACGAGCAGTACTTC. The encoded protein is CASSLKGPYEQYF.

The J gene is TRBJ2-1, the V gene TRBV12-5, with 13 positions matching TRBD2. The CDR3 is made up of 16 amino acids. Germline V gene lookup returns CDR1 LGHNT and CDR2 FRNRAP. The J segment lost 4 bases and the V segment lost 6 bases, leaving 6 bases of the junction unmatched. The CDR3 DNA follows: TGTGCTAGTGGACTAGCGGGGGGGCCCGGGTACAATGAGCAGTTCTTC. Amino acid sequence: CASGLAGGPGYNEQFF.

This clonotype was recorded at least ten times. The chain couples TRBV20-1 to TRBJ2-1; D gene uncertain. This CDR3 has 10 residues. CDR1 is DFQATT, CDR2 SNEGSKA, per germline (reference sequence). V gave up 3 bases and J gave up 7 bases, with 4 bases separating them. CDR3 protein: CSARANEQFF. CDR3 nucleotides: TGCAGTGCTAGGGCAAATGAGCAGTTCTTC.

The sample holds many counts of this clonotype. This rearrangement joins TRBV20-1 to TRBJ2-7, with D perhaps TRBD1 or TRBD2 (5 bases each). CDR1 is DFQATT and CDR2 is SNEGSKA in the germline V gene (reference sequence). V was shortened by 5 bases and J by 1 base, with 15 bases between the two germline ends. The CDR3 extends over 14 amino acids. CDR3 region: CSAGGPRGSYEQYF. The CDR3 bases are TGCAGTGCTGGGGGTCCCCGGGGATCCTACGAGCAGTACTTC.

This clonotype was found a few times. V gene TRBV6-5 combines with J gene TRBJ2-2; D might be TRBD1 (5 bases). Trimming pared 6 bases from V and 6 bases from J, leaving 14 bases between. The CDR3 runs 14 residues. The germline gives CDR1 MNHEY, CDR2 SVGAGI. CDR3 protein: CASRPPRGSGELFF. CDR3 nucleotides: TGTGCCAGCAGACCCCCTAGGGGTTCCGGGGAGCTGTTTTTT.

This clonotype came up a few times. This chain's CDR3 is CSARDSTSGSGEQFF. DNA of the CDR3: TGCAGTGCTAGAGATTCGACTAGCGGGAGTGGTGAGCAGTTCTTC. The J gene is TRBJ2-1, the V gene TRBV20-1, with 12 bases lining up with TRBD2. The CDR3 runs 15 residues. Germline V gene sequence: CDR1 DFQATT, CDR2 SNEGSKA (reference sequence). After removal of 0 bases from V and 9 bases from J, the junction contained 6 bases not matched to a gene.

Many counts were recorded for this clonotype. The chain links TRBV6-5 to TRBJ1-2, with D hard to call. V lost 0 bases and J lost 6, with 11 bases in between. The CDR3 extends over 14 amino acids. Germline loops: CDR1 MNHEY, CDR2 SVGAGI. CDR3 bases: TGTGCCAGCAGTTACTCGGAAGGGATTAATGGCTACACCTTC. Translated, it gives CASSYSEGINGYTF.

This clonotype was detected ten times or more. This chain joins TRBV2 and TRBJ1-1; 7 bases match TRBD1. This CDR3 spans 14 amino acids. V was clipped by 5 bases and J by 5 bases; unmatched bases: 8. Germline V gives CDR1 SNHLY, CDR2 FYNNEI. The CDR3 nucleotides are TGTGCCAGCAGTTGGGACAGTACTCTTACTGAAGCTTTCTTT. It specifies CASSWDSTLTEAFF.

This clonotype has more than one count but fewer than ten. Written as DNA, the CDR3 is TGCGCCAGCATCAGGCTAGCGGGGGCCGGGGAGCTGTTTTTT. This encodes CASIRLAGAGELFF. The chain carries TRBV10-1 and TRBJ2-2, with 10 bases that match TRBD2. V dropped 7 bases and J dropped 6; count of bases not matched to a gene: 5. The CDR3 totals 14 residues. The germline V gene has CDR1 WNHNN and CDR2 SYGVQD (reference sequence).

This clonotype has a count of ten or more. The chain has TRBV28 and TRBJ2-5; 7 nucleotides align to TRBD2. From germline, CDR1 is MDHEN and CDR2 SYDVKM. V was clipped by 5 bases and J by 6 bases; unmatched bases: 9. This CDR3 is 14 amino acids long. CDR3 in DNA: TGTGCCAGCAGTCCTCGTGGAGCGGGGAAGACCCAGTACTTC. Its translation: CASSPRGAGKTQYF.

This clonotype was counted between two and nine times. The genes are TRBV3-1 and TRBJ1-6; 7 bases are shared with TRBD1. The CDR3 is 16 residues long. Trimming cost V 4 bases and J 7 bases; bases outside gene matches: 10. CDR1 is LGHDT, CDR2 YNNKEL, per germline (reference sequence). This CDR3 reads CASSPNVNRGNSPLHF. The CDR3 DNA reads TGTGCCAGCAGCCCCAACGTGAACAGGGGAAATTCACCCCTCCACTTT.

This clonotype was counted ten times or more. The V gene is TRBV10-3, the J gene TRBJ1-2; unclear D gene. Looked up from germline, CDR1 is ENHRY and CDR2 is SYGVKD. The CDR3 has 11 amino acids. V lost 3 bases, J lost 4 bases, and 3 bases lay in between. Here the CDR3 reads CAISDSYGYTF. CDR3 nucleotide sequence: TGTGCCATCAGTGACAGCTATGGCTACACCTTC.

There are many counts of this clonotype. The chain carries TRBV5-1 and TRBJ2-3, with 10 bases matching TRBD2. CDR1 is SGHRS and CDR2 is YFSETQ in the germline V gene. V lost 4 bases and J lost 5; bases outside the gene matches: 10. The CDR3 runs 16 residues. CDR3 in amino acids: CASSIFSGRAEDTQYF. The CDR3 DNA reads as TGCGCCAGCAGCATATTCAGCGGGAGGGCGGAAGATACGCAGTATTTT.

This clonotype was counted ten times or more. V usage is TRBV3-1 and J usage is TRBJ1-6; no definite D call. Per the germline V gene, CDR1 is LGHDT and CDR2 is YNNKEL (reference sequence). The CDR3 contains 14 residues. V lost 0 bases, J lost 7 bases, and 7 bases lay in between. CDR3 sequence: CASSQDWRNSPLHF. The CDR3 coding sequence is TGTGCCAGCAGCCAAGACTGGCGAAATTCACCCCTCCACTTT.

This clonotype came up many times. This chain connects TRBV19 to TRBJ2-4; D is unclear. The CDR3 has 13 amino acids. The V end lost 2 bases, the J end lost 4 bases, and 6 bases lay between the germline ends. Germline V gives CDR1 LNHDA, CDR2 SQIVND (reference sequence). CDR3 loop: CASSINGKNIQYF. In DNA form, the CDR3 reads TGTGCCAGTAGTATAAACGGGAAAAACATTCAGTACTTC.

This clonotype was observed many times. This chain joins TRBV5-1 and TRBJ1-5; unclear D gene. The CDR3 runs 13 residues. V was shortened by 4 bases and J by 4 bases, with 9 bases between the two germline ends. Germline assignment: CDR1 SGHRS and CDR2 YFSETQ. The CDR3 loop is CASSVVPNQPQHF. CDR3 nucleotides: TGCGCCAGCAGCGTTGTACCTAATCAGCCCCAGCATTTT.

This clonotype showed up many times. CDR3 DNA sequence: TGTGCCACCAGCAGAGATTTTACTTCGGGGGCCCCGGGTACGCAGTATTTT. It is translated as CATSRDFTSGAPGTQYF. The chain couples TRBV15 to TRBJ2-3; D tentatively reads TRBD1 or TRBD2 (6 bases each). The CDR3 length is 17 residues. The germline V and J ends were trimmed by 0 bases and 8 bases, with 21 bases remaining between them. The V gene's germline CDR1 is LNHNV and CDR2 YYDKDF (reference sequence).

J is TRBJ1-1 and V is TRBV6-1; 7 bases align to TRBD1. V shed 2 bases and J 0 bases; nucleotides not matched to a gene: 12. The CDR3 length is 18 residues. CDR1 and CDR2 (germline): MNHNS, SASEGT. The CDR3 here is CASSEFSRQGPMNTEAFF. The DNA for the CDR3 is TGTGCCAGCAGTGAATTTTCGAGACAGGGTCCGATGAACACTGAAGCTTTCTTT.

This clonotype was seen more than once but under ten times. The CDR3 sequence: CSARYTGTSGSRGETQYF. The CDR3 DNA is TGCAGTGCTAGATATACCGGGACTAGCGGGAGCAGGGGAGAGACCCAGTACTTC. The chain couples TRBV20-1 to TRBJ2-5; the match to TRBD2 covers 14 bases. CDR1 DFQATT and CDR2 SNEGSKA come from the germline V gene (reference sequence). Trimming took 2 bases from V and 4 from J; bases not matched to a gene: 12. There are 18 residues in the CDR3.

This clonotype was seen many times. This chain links TRBV24-1 with TRBJ2-6, with D possibly matching TRBD1 (5 bases). The CDR3 sequence is 15 residues long. Germline loops: CDR1 KGHDR, CDR2 SFDVKD. Deletions cut 6 bases from V and 2 bases from J, with 10 bases between. CDR3 in amino acids: CATSSGYPGANVLTF. In nucleotides, the CDR3 is TGTGCCACCAGTTCAGGGTACCCTGGGGCCAACGTCCTGACTTTC.

V usage is TRBV5-1 and J usage is TRBJ2-7, with 10 bases lining up with TRBD2. V lost 0 bases and J lost 2; bases outside the gene matches: 5. Germline lookup yields CDR1 SGHRS and CDR2 YFSETQ. This CDR3 is 16 amino acids long. The CDR3 spells CASSLGTSGFPYEQYF. For the CDR3, the DNA is TGCGCCAGCAGCTTGGGGACTAGCGGCTTCCCCTACGAGCAGTACTTC.

There are many counts of this clonotype. The chain has TRBV28 and TRBJ2-5; 9 bases line up with TRBD1. Germline V gene lookup returns CDR1 MDHEN and CDR2 SYDVKM. V was pared by 5 bases and J by 4 bases, with 5 bases of the junction left unmatched. This CDR3 region has 14 residues. The CDR3 DNA reads TGTGCCAGCAGTGGGACAGGGCTCCCAGAGACCCAGTACTTC. It translates to CASSGTGLPETQYF. The whole variable domain, remainder taken from reference TRBV28 and TRBJ2-5, is DVKVTQSSRYLVKRTGEKVFLECVQDMDHENMFWYRQDPGLGLRLIYFSYDVKMKEKGDIPEGYSVSREKKERFSLILESASTNQTSMYLCASSGTGLPETQYFGPGTRLLVL.

In its sample, this clonotype was seen many times. The chain joins TRBV28 to TRBJ1-4, with 8 bases fitting TRBD1. The V gene's germline CDR1 is MDHEN and CDR2 SYDVKM. J gave up 7 bases and V 4 bases, and 5 bases lay outside the gene matches. The CDR3 loop spans 14 amino acids. The CDR3: CASSSTGAVEKLFF. CDR3 coding DNA: TGTGCCAGCAGTTCGACAGGGGCCGTTGAAAAACTGTTTTTT. The entire variable domain, with the rest obtained from reference TRBV28 and TRBJ1-4, is as follows: DVKVTQSSRYLVKRTGEKVFLECVQDMDHENMFWYRQDPGLGLRLIYFSYDVKMKEKGDIPEGYSVSREKKERFSLILESASTNQTSMYLCASSSTGAVEKLFFGSGTQLSVL.